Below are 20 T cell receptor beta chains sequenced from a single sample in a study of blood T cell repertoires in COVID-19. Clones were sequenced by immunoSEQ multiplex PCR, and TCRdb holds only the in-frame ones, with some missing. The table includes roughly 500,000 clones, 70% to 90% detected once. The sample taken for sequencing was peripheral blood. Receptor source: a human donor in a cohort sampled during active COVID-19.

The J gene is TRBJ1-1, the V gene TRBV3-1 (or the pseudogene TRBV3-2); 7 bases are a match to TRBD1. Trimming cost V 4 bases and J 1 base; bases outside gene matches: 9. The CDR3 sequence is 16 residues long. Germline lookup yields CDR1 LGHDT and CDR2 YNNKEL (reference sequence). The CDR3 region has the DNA TGTGCCAGCAGCCGACAGGGCGCCATTCCGAACACTGAAGCTTTCTTT. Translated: CASSRQGAIPNTEAFF.

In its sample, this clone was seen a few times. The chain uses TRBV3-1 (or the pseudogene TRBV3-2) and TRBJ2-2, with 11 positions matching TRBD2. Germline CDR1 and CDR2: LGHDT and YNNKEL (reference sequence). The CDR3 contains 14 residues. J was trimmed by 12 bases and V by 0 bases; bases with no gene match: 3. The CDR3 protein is CASSQDIAGGQLFF. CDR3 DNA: TGTGCCAGCAGCCAAGATATAGCGGGAGGGCAGCTGTTTTTT.

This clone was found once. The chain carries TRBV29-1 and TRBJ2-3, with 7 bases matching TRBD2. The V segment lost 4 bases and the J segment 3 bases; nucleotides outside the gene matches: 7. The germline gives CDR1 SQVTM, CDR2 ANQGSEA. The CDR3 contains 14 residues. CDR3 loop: CSVALAGTTDTQYF. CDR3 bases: TGCAGCGTTGCGTTAGCGGGTACAACAGATACGCAGTATTTT.

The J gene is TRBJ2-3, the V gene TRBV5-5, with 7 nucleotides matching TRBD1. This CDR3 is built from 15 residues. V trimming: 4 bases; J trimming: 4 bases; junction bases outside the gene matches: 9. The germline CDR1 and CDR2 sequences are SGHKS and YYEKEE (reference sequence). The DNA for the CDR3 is TGTGCCAGCAGCCGCGAAGGACAGGCAGCAGATACGCAGTATTTT. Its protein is CASSREGQAADTQYF.

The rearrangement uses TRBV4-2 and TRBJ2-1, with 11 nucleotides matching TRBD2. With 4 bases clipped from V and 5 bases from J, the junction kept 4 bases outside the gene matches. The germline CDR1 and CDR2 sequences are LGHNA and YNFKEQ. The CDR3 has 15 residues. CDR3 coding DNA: TGTGCCAGCAGCCCCTGGACTAGCGGGCACAATGAGCAGTTCTTC. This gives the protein CASSPWTSGHNEQFF.

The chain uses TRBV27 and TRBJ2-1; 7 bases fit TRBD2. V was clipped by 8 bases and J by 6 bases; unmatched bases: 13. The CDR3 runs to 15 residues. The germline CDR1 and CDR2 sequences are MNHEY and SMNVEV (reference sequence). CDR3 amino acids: CASESLGLVSNEQFF. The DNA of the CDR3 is TGTGCCAGCGAATCCCTCGGACTAGTATCCAATGAGCAGTTCTTC.

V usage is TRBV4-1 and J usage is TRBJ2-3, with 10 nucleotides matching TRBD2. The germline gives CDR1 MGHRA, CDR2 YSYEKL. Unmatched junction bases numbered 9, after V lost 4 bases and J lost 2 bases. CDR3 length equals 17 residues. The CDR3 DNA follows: TGCGCCAGCAGCCTTGGGACTAGCGCCTTTATCACAGATACGCAGTATTTT. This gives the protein CASSLGTSAFITDTQYF.

Written as DNA, the CDR3 is TGTGCCAGCAGCTTAGGAGCGGAGAACACTGAAGCTTTCTTT. Translated, it gives CASSLGAENTEAFF. The chain combines TRBV11-3 with TRBJ1-1; D unclear. From germline, CDR1 is SGHNT and CDR2 YENEEA. Trimming left V 1 base short and J 1 base short, with 7 bases between. This CDR3 contains 14 residues.

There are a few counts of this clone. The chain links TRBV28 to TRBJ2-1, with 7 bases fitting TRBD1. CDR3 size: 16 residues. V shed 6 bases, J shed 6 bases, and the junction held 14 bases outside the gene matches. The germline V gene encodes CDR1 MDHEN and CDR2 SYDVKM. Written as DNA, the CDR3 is TGTGCCAGCAGGACTACTGACAGGGCTGGGAGCAATGAGCAGTTCTTC. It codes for CASRTTDRAGSNEQFF.

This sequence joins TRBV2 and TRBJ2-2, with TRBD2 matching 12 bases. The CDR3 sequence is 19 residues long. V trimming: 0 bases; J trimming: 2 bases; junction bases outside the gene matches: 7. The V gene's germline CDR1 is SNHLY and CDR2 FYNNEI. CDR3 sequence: CASSEAGLAGSFNTGELFF. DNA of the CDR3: TGTGCCAGCAGTGAAGCTGGACTAGCGGGAAGTTTTAACACCGGGGAGCTGTTTTTT.

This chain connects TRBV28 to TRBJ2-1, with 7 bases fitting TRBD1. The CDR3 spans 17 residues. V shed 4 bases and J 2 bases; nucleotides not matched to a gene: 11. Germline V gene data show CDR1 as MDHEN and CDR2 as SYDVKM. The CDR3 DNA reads TGTGCCAGCAGTTCCCCCGGGACAGTGGAGACCTACAATGAGCAGTTCTTC. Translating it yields CASSSPGTVETYNEQFF.

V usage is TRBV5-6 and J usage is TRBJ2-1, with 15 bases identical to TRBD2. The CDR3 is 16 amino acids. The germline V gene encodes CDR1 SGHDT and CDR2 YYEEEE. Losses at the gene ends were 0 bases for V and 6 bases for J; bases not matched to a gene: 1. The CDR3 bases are TGTGCCAGCAGCTTGGGGGGACTAGCGGGAGGCAATGAGCAGTTCTTC. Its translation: CASSLGGLAGGNEQFF.

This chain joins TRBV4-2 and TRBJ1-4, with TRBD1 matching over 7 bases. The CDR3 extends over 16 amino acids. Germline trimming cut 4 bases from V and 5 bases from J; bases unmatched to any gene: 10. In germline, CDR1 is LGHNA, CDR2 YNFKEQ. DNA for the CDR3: TGTGCCAGCAGCCCCAGACCGGGACAGCCAAATGAAAAACTGTTTTTT. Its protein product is CASSPRPGQPNEKLFF.

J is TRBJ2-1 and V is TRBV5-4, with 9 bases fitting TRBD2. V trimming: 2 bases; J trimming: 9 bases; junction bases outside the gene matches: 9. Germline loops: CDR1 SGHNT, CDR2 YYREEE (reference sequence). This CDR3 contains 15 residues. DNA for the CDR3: TGTGCCAGCAGCTTAGGCGGGAGGGCCGAGGTTGAGCAGTTCTTC. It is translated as CASSLGGRAEVEQFF.

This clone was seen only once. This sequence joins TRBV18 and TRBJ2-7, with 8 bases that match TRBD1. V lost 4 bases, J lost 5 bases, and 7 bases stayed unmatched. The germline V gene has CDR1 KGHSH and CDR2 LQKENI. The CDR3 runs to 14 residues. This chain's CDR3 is CASSQETGANEQYF. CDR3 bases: TGTGCCAGCTCACAGGAGACAGGGGCCAACGAGCAGTACTTC.

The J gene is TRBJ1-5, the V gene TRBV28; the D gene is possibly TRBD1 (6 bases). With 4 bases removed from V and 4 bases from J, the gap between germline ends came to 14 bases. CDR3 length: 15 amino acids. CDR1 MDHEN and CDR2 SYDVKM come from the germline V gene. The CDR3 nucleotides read TGTGCCAGCAGTTACGACAGGTCTGGGAATCAGCCCCAGCATTTT. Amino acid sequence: CASSYDRSGNQPQHF.

The CDR3 region has the DNA TGTGCCAGCAGCCCCTGGACACATCAAGAGACCCAGTACTTC. As protein: CASSPWTHQETQYF. The genes are TRBV5-4 and TRBJ2-5; weak D call: TRBD1 (5 bases). Germline values: CDR1 SGHNT, CDR2 YYREEE (reference sequence). The CDR3 totals 14 residues. Trimming removed 4 bases at V and 2 bases at J, with 12 bases between.

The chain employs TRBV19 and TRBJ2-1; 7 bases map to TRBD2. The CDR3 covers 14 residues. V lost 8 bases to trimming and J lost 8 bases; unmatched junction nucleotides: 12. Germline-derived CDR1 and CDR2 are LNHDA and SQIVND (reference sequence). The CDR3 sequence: CASSYQRDRDEQFF. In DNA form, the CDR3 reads TGTGCCAGTTCATACCAGCGGGATAGGGATGAGCAGTTCTTC. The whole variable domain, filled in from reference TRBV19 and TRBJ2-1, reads DGGITQSPKYLFRKEGQNVTLSCEQNLNHDAMYWYRQDPGQGLRLIYYSQIVNDFQKGDIAEGYSVSREKKESFPLTVTSAQKNPTAFYLCASSYQRDRDEQFFGPGTRLTVL.

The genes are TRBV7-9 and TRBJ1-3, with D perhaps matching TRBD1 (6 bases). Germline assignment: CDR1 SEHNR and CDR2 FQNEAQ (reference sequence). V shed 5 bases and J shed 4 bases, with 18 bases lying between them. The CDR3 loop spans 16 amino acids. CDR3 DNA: TGTGCCAGCAGCCTCGGACAGTCTCCGGGAGGAAACACCATATATTTT. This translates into CASSLGQSPGGNTIYF.

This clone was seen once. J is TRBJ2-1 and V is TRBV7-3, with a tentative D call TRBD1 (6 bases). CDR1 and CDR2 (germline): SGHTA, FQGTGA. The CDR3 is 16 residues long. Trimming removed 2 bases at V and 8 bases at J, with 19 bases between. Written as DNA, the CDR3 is TGTGCCAGCAGCTTAGTTGTGAGGGGGAATTTGGATGAGCAGTTCTTC. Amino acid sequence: CASSLVVRGNLDEQFF. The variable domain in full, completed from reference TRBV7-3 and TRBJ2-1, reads GAGVSQTPSNKVTEKGKYVELRCDPISGHTALYWYRQSLGQGPEFLIYFQGTGAADDSGLPNDRFFAVRPEGSVSTLKIQRTERGDSAVYLCASSLVVRGNLDEQFFGPGTRLTVL.